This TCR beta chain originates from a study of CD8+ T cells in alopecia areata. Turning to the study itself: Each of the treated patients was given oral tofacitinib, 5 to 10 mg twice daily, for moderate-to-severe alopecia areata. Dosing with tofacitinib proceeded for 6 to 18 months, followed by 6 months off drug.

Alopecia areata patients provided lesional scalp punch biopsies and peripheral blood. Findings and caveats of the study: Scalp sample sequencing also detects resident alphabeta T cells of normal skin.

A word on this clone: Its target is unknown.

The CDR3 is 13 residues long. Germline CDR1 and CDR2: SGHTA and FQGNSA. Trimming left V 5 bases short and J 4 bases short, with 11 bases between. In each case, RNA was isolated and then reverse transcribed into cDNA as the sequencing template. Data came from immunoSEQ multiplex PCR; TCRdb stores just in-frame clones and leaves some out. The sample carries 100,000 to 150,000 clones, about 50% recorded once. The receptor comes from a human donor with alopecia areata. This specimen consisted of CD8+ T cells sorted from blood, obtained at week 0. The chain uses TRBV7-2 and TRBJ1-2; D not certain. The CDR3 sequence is CASSPGVLYGYTF. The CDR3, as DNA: TGTGCCAGCAGCCCCGGGGTACTCTATGGCTACACCTTC.